Below are 25 T cell receptor beta chains sequenced from a single sample in a study of blood T cells in healthy people across ages. Using a J-beta primer mix together with a sample-barcoded 5' primer, a second PCR was run for roughly 7 to 11 cycles. MiXCR, run by TCRdb on the 5' RACE reads, gives a single entry per CDR3 protein. The sample consists of roughly 1,800,000 distinct CDR3 sequences, around half of them appearing once. Specimen: blood. The receptors here all came from a woman aged 40 to 55 in good health.

The V and J genes are TRBV4-3 and TRBJ1-2; 10 positions agree with TRBD1. Germline values: CDR1 LGHNA, CDR2 YSLEER. This CDR3 spans 17 amino acids. V lost 0 bases, J lost 5 bases, and 9 bases stayed unmatched. CDR3 nucleotide sequence: TGCGCCAGCAGCCAAGATCTCTTTAGGACAGGGGGTTATGGCTACACCTTC. Encoded protein: CASSQDLFRTGGYGYTF.

This sequence joins TRBV11-2 and TRBJ2-1; TRBD2 matches at 11 bases. The CDR3 sequence is 16 residues long. The ends lost 1 base at V and 4 bases at J; junction bases unmatched: 3. Germline CDR1 reads SGHAT; CDR2 reads FQNNGV. CDR3 in amino acids: CASSLGGLADYNEQFF. The DNA for the CDR3 is TGTGCCAGCAGCTTAGGGGGACTAGCGGATTACAATGAGCAGTTCTTC.

The chain employs TRBV7-9 and TRBJ2-1; maybe TRBD2 (7 bases). The V and J ends lost 8 bases and 2 bases respectively, with 22 bases between them. The V gene's germline CDR1 is SEHNR and CDR2 FQNEAQ (reference sequence). The CDR3 spans 17 residues. CDR3 residues: CASRDRRGGGPYNEQFF. CDR3 sequence (DNA): TGTGCCAGCCGGGACCGAAGGGGCGGGGGCCCCTACAATGAGCAGTTCTTC. The variable domain in full, with the rest retrieved from reference TRBV7-9 and TRBJ2-1, is DTGVSQNPRHKITKRGQNVTFRCDPISEHNRLYWYRQTLGQGPEFLTYFQNEAQLEKSRLLSDRFSAERPKGSFSTLEIQRTEQGDSAMYLCASRDRRGGGPYNEQFFGPGTRLTVL.

This clonotype came up a few times. This chain links TRBV5-1 with TRBJ2-7; D gene unclear. The CDR3 covers 14 residues. The V and J ends lost 1 base and 2 bases respectively, with 10 bases between them. Germline V CDR1 and CDR2: SGHRS, YFSETQ. The CDR3 DNA is TGCGCCAGCAGCTTGACTCCGGACCCCTACGAGCAGTACTTC. This translates into CASSLTPDPYEQYF.

This chain uses TRBV5-1 with TRBJ2-1; D may match TRBD1 or TRBD2 (5 bases each). Per the germline V gene, CDR1 is SGHRS and CDR2 is YFSETQ. CDR3 size: 16 residues. The ends were cut back, 3 bases at V and 2 bases at J, with 15 bases in the middle. The DNA of the CDR3 is TGCGCCAGCAGCTGGACGGGGACCTCCCCCTACAATGAGCAGTTCTTC. Amino acids: CASSWTGTSPYNEQFF.

This clonotype was detected ten times or more. The chain's CDR3 is CASSQRTGTYEQYF. The CDR3 region has the DNA TGCGCCAGCAGCCAACGGACAGGGACCTACGAGCAGTACTTC. V is TRBV4-3 and J is TRBJ2-7, with TRBD1 matching over 8 bases. The trim removed 2 bases at V and 2 bases at J, leaving 2 bases unmatched. Germline-derived CDR1 and CDR2 are LGHNA and YSLEER. The CDR3 extends over 14 amino acids.

This chain uses TRBV5-1 with TRBJ2-3; D is unresolved. CDR1 is SGHRS and CDR2 is YFSETQ in the germline V gene. Trimming shortened V by 0 bases and J by 0 bases, and 8 bases separated the two germline ends. The CDR3 is 15 amino acids. CDR3 in DNA: TGCGCCAGCAGCTTGGGGTGGGCTAGCACAGATACGCAGTATTTT. Its protein is CASSLGWASTDTQYF.

This clonotype was observed a handful of times. The V and J genes are TRBV10-3 and TRBJ2-7; D uncertain. The CDR3 consists of 16 residues. V gave up 3 bases and J gave up 0 bases, with 15 bases separating them. The germline V gene has CDR1 ENHRY and CDR2 SYGVKD. The CDR3 region is CAISDGNPAVSYEQYF. DNA of the CDR3: TGTGCCATCAGTGATGGAAACCCGGCCGTCTCCTACGAGCAGTACTTC.

The chain joins TRBV7-2 to TRBJ2-3; D remains unclear. This CDR3 is 16 amino acids long. Germline CDR1 SGHTA, CDR2 FQGNSA. Trimming cost V 5 bases and J 2 bases, with 17 bases left between them. The CDR3 region is CASSARISQYTDTQYF. The CDR3 region has the DNA TGTGCCAGCAGCGCCCGGATTTCTCAGTACACAGATACGCAGTATTTT.

This clonotype was seen a few times. The CDR3, as DNA: TGTGCCAGCAGCCAAGAAGCAGAACGGGGCTCCTACGAGCAGTACTTC. As protein: CASSQEAERGSYEQYF. V gene TRBV14 combines with J gene TRBJ2-7; D is perhaps TRBD2 (5 bases). CDR1 is SGHDN and CDR2 is FVKESK in the germline V gene. Trimming cost V 0 bases and J 0 bases, with 12 bases left between them. This CDR3 comprises 16 residues.

This clonotype has only a few counts. The genes are TRBV10-1 and TRBJ2-1, with D uncertain. From germline, CDR1 is WNHNN and CDR2 SYGVQD (reference sequence). Trimming removed 0 bases from V and 8 bases from J, with 8 bases in between. The CDR3 sequence is 13 residues long. The DNA for the CDR3 is TGCGCCAGCAGTGAGTCGTCAAGGGATGAGCAGTTCTTC. Protein: CASSESSRDEQFF.

This clonotype showed up just a few times. The rearrangement joins TRBV10-1 to TRBJ2-5; D is possibly TRBD1 (6 bases). Trimming removed 8 bases from V and 1 base from J, with 14 bases in between. Germline V gene data show CDR1 as WNHNN and CDR2 as SYGVQD (reference sequence). The CDR3 is 14 residues long. The CDR3 nucleotides read TGCGCCAGCGCAGGGGCAGGGAGCCAAGAGACCCAGTACTTC. It yields the protein CASAGAGSQETQYF.

The chain combines TRBV28 with TRBJ1-4; 7 nucleotides agree with TRBD1. Trimming cost V 9 bases and J 8 bases; bases outside gene matches: 9. The CDR3 length is 13 residues. Germline V gives CDR1 MDHEN, CDR2 SYDVKM. The CDR3 DNA is TGTGCCAGTCTGGGGGACAGCAAGGAAAAACTGTTTTTT. It specifies CASLGDSKEKLFF.

The rearrangement uses TRBV7-9 and TRBJ1-6; D perhaps matches TRBD1 (5 bases). Trimming removed 6 bases from V and 8 bases from J, with 14 bases in between. CDR3 size: 14 residues. Germline V gene data show CDR1 as SEHNR and CDR2 as FQNEAQ (reference sequence). The CDR3 here is CASRNTGTYSPLHF. CDR3 bases: TGTGCCAGCAGGAATACCGGGACCTATTCACCCCTCCACTTT.

V gene TRBV13 combines with J gene TRBJ1-4; D is unclear. CDR3 size: 15 residues. The V and J ends lost 5 bases and 5 bases respectively, with 15 bases between them. Germline CDR1 is PRHDT and CDR2 is FYEKMQ (reference sequence). The CDR3 region has the DNA TGTGCCAGCAGCCGCGGTGGGCAAAGGAATGAAAAACTGTTTTTT. It translates to CASSRGGQRNEKLFF.

The chain carries TRBV4-2 and TRBJ1-1, with TRBD1 matching 8 bases. Germline CDR1 is LGHNA and CDR2 is YNFKEQ. The CDR3 has 16 amino acids. Trimming cost V 8 bases and J 1 base; bases outside gene matches: 12. CDR3 residues: CASGSTAGGWNTEAFF. CDR3 DNA: TGTGCCAGCGGCTCTACCGCAGGGGGCTGGAACACTGAAGCTTTCTTT.

This chain connects TRBV7-2 to TRBJ2-7, with D possibly matching TRBD2 (7 bases). CDR3 length: 14 residues. Germline lookup yields CDR1 SGHTA and CDR2 FQGNSA. The V end lost 3 bases, the J end lost 2 bases, and 11 bases lay between the germline ends. The CDR3: CASSFGGPTYEQYF. The CDR3 region has the DNA TGTGCCAGCAGCTTCGGGGGGCCGACCTACGAGCAGTACTTC.

J is TRBJ2-5 and V is TRBV7-8; 7 bases fit TRBD2. The J call may not be correct, given that the DNA end is closer to TRBJ2-7. Germline CDR1 is SGHVS and CDR2 is FQNEAQ. The CDR3 is 15 amino acids. The CDR3 nucleotides read TGTGCCAGCTGCTGGGAGGGCGGCTCTTTCTACGAGCAGTACTTC. This codes for CASCWEGGSFYEQYF.

This sequence joins TRBV20-1 and TRBJ1-4; D possibly corresponds to TRBD1 (6 bases). CDR3 length: 13 residues. The germline gives CDR1 DFQATT, CDR2 SNEGSKA (reference sequence). The V end lost 0 bases, the J end lost 7 bases, and 9 bases lay between the germline ends. CDR3 coding DNA: TGCAGTGCTAGAGACAGGGGCCCTGAAAAACTGTTTTTT. Amino acids: CSARDRGPEKLFF.

This sequence joins TRBV27 and TRBJ2-5; perhaps TRBD2 as D (6 bases). V shed 9 bases and J shed 4 bases, with 15 bases lying between them. In germline, CDR1 is MNHEY, CDR2 SMNVEV (reference sequence). This CDR3 contains 13 residues. CDR3 DNA: TGTGCCAGTGCCCAGGGACTCCCAGAGACCCAGTACTTC. Translation gives CASAQGLPETQYF.

The gene calls are TRBV19 and TRBJ1-6, with D unclear. The germline CDR1 and CDR2 sequences are LNHDA and SQIVND (reference sequence). This CDR3 is built from 14 residues. V gave up 3 bases and J gave up 6 bases, with 9 bases separating them. CDR3 DNA: TGTGCCAGTAGTATCAGCGGATTTAATTCACCCCTCCACTTT. As protein: CASSISGFNSPLHF.

This clonotype was observed a few times. The chain links TRBV5-1 to TRBJ2-1, with TRBD1 matching over 7 bases. The V segment lost 4 bases and the J segment 4 bases; nucleotides outside the gene matches: 11. Germline V CDR1 and CDR2: SGHRS, YFSETQ. CDR3 size: 16 residues. The CDR3 bases are TGCGCCAGCAGCCCTGAGGGCAGGGGGAATTACAATGAGCAGTTCTTC. Its translation is CASSPEGRGNYNEQFF.

About this clonotype itself: Sequence at one end of the junction differs from germline and may be a read error. The V call is TRBV27, the J call TRBJ1-5; tentative D call: TRBD1 (5 bases). This CDR3 has 15 residues. The germline gives CDR1 MNHEY, CDR2 SMNVEV (reference sequence). CDR3 loop: CTSSLSKARGQPQHF. DNA for the CDR3: TGTACCAGCAGTTTATCGAAGGCACGGGGGCAGCCCCAGCATTTT.

The V call is TRBV4-3, the J call TRBJ1-2; no definite D call. Trimming pared 0 bases from V and 4 bases from J, leaving 9 bases between. The CDR3 totals 14 residues. Germline CDR1 LGHNA, CDR2 YSLEER. CDR3 residues: CASSQEGTAYGYTF. The CDR3 region has the DNA TGCGCCAGCAGCCAAGAGGGAACAGCCTATGGCTACACCTTC.

The chain links TRBV9 to TRBJ1-2; possibly TRBD1 for D (5 bases). V was pared by 4 bases and J by 1 base, with 14 bases between. Germline V CDR1 and CDR2: SGDLS, YYNGEE. This CDR3 is 15 amino acids long. The CDR3 DNA reads as TGTGCCAGCAGCCCCTTGGGACCGATTAACTATGGCTACACCTTC. As protein: CASSPLGPINYGYTF.